What follows describes a single TCR beta chain. Its antigen is undetermined. Assay: immunoSEQ multiplex PCR; the TCRdb copy retains only in-frame clones and omits some. The sample shows roughly 510,000 clones, roughly nine tenths of them seen only once. The trim removed 3 bases at V and 4 bases at J, leaving 8 bases unmatched. CDR1 MDHEN and CDR2 SYDVKM come from the germline V gene. This CDR3 contains 17 residues. The data are from a study of Ad26.COV2.S vaccination and SARS-CoV-2 variants. Study at large: Ad26.COV2.S arm of COV1001 included the donor.

Whole-study findings and limits: Reports say spike-specific CD8+ and CD4+ T cell responses covered substantial breadth after vaccination. Similar non-spike TCR breadth was observed in recipients of vaccine and of placebo.

As to treatment: about 20 received Ad26.COV2.S at low or high dose, single or two shots; about five received placebo; per-sample allocation not given. All samples were drawn on day 63, counting from the first vaccine or placebo injection. Material: peripheral blood, obtained in a trial of Ad26.COV2.S vaccine versus placebo. The chain combines TRBV28 with TRBJ2-1, with 11 bases fitting TRBD2. The receptor was isolated from a person aged 18-65 years who received the Ad26.COV2.S COVID-19 vaccine or a placebo. Here the CDR3 reads CASSFPPTSGMYNEQFF. The CDR3 DNA is TGTGCCAGCAGTTTTCCCCCGACTAGCGGGATGTACAATGAGCAGTTCTTC.